The 7 T cell receptor beta chains below were found in one sample sequenced in a study of T cell responses to AZD1222 COVID-19 vaccine. Here immunoSEQ multiplex PCR was the method, and the copy in TCRdb shows in-frame clones only, minus some. The table records roughly 150,000 clones, 75% to 90% of them present only once. The sample here was peripheral blood, taken on day 0 of AZD1222 vaccination. The receptors derive from an adult in good health.

This sequence joins TRBV7-9 and TRBJ1-3; no clear D. V was trimmed by 0 bases and J by 0 bases, leaving 6 bases between them. CDR3 length equals 15 residues. Germline V gives CDR1 SEHNR, CDR2 FQNEAQ (reference sequence). The CDR3 here is CASSLAGASGNTIYF. For the CDR3, the DNA is TGTGCCAGCAGCTTAGCGGGTGCCTCTGGAAACACCATATATTTT.

This sequence joins TRBV2 and TRBJ2-7; the D gene is possibly TRBD1 (5 bases). This CDR3 is 11 amino acids long. Germline V CDR1 and CDR2: SNHLY, FYNNEI. V lost 6 bases and J lost 3, with 6 bases in between. The CDR3 sequence: CASRDIYEQYF. The CDR3 nucleotides read TGTGCCAGCAGGGACATCTACGAGCAGTACTTC.

The chain combines TRBV5-5 with TRBJ1-5; 7 bases agree with TRBD1. Germline CDR1 and CDR2: SGHKS and YYEKEE (reference sequence). Trimming cost V 4 bases and J 15 bases; bases outside gene matches: 13. The CDR3 extends over 13 amino acids. This CDR3 reads CASSRLSIGQAHF. CDR3 bases: TGTGCCAGCAGCCGTTTGTCCATAGGACAGGCGCATTTT.

V and J are TRBV7-2 and TRBJ1-1, with a weak D call TRBD1 (6 bases). The germline V gene has CDR1 SGHTA and CDR2 FQGNSA. The CDR3 spans 16 residues. The V end was cut by 1 base, the J end by 3 bases, with 15 bases between. The CDR3 is CASSLGQGLRYTEAFF. DNA for the CDR3: TGTGCCAGCAGCTTAGGGCAGGGGTTGAGGTACACTGAAGCTTTCTTT.

The chain employs TRBV27 and TRBJ2-1; D remains unclear. This CDR3 has 14 amino acids. From germline, CDR1 is MNHEY and CDR2 SMNVEV (reference sequence). Trimming took 3 bases from V and 9 from J, leaving 15 bases between them. The CDR3 DNA reads TGTGCCAGCAGTTTTTCGTCCGGGTTTTTTGAGCAGTTCTTC. This gives the protein CASSFSSGFFEQFF.

The chain carries TRBV4-1 and TRBJ1-4; D ambiguous. The CDR3 loop spans 18 amino acids. Trimming took off 0 bases at V and 6 bases at J, with 20 bases between the two ends. CDR1 is MGHRA and CDR2 is YSYEKL in the germline V gene. In DNA form, the CDR3 reads TGCGCCAGCAGCCAAGAACCCGCGGCAGAGAGGGTATATGAAAAACTGTTTTTT. Its protein is CASSQEPAAERVYEKLFF.

The chain has TRBV5-6 and TRBJ1-5; D is perhaps TRBD1 (6 bases). The CDR3 extends over 15 amino acids. The germline V gene has CDR1 SGHDT and CDR2 YYEEEE. The germline V and J ends were trimmed by 4 bases and 0 bases, with 11 bases remaining between them. CDR3 protein: CASSVGGSSNQPQHF. CDR3 nucleotide sequence: TGTGCCAGCAGCGTAGGGGGATCTAGCAATCAGCCCCAGCATTTT.